A selection of T cell receptor beta chains follows, all from one sample in a study of human T cells and chemical hapten exposure. TCRdb passed the RACE reads through MiXCR, listing each CDR3 protein once. The sample shows roughly 14,000 distinct CDR3 sequences, about a sixth of them seen only once. The source was whole blood, collected in connection with sensitization to the hapten diphenylcyclopropenone (DPC). The receptors shown here come from a woman aged 25 to 39 with alopecia areata. Some clones in this sample may be carry-over from other donors' samples. Each CDR3 is given with its conserved first and last residue. The D gene is left open where the match is weak. Some rows have no size entry. The others give once, few or many, or a class for an expanded clone.

J gene | clone size | D gene | V gene | CDR3 protein | CDR3 DNA
TRBJ1-2 | medium-sized | TRBD1 | TRBV5-1 | CASSLVPGQGAIYGYTF | TGCGCCAGCAGCTTGGTACCCGGACAGGGAGCCATCTATGGCTACACCTTC
TRBJ1-5 | NA | NA | TRBV15 | CATSPGSNQPQHF | TGTGCCACCAGCCCGGGTAGCAATCAGCCCCAGCATTTT
TRBJ2-1 | many | NA | TRBV29-1 | CSVEDLSRYNEQFF | TGCAGCGTTGAAGATCTTTCGAGATACAATGAGCAGTTCTTC
TRBJ2-7 | NA | NA | TRBV27 | CASSLWQDSYEQYF | TGTGCCAGCAGTTTATGGCAGGACTCCTACGAGCAGTACTTC
TRBJ2-5 | few | NA | TRBV29-1 | CSAGWETQYF | TGCAGCGCTGGTTGGGAGACCCAGTACTTC
TRBJ2-7 | NA | NA | TRBV6-2/TRBV6-3 | CASSLQPQTYEQYF | TGTGCCAGCAGTCTACAGCCCCAAACCTACGAGCAGTACTTC
TRBJ1-2 | medium-sized | NA | TRBV9 | CASTPDGTYGYTF | TGTGCCAGCACCCCCGACGGGACTTATGGCTACACCTTC
TRBJ1-4 | once | TRBD1 | TRBV7-9 | CASSLSAYGTGAVEKLFF | TGTGCCAGCAGCTTATCGGCGTATGGGACAGGGGCCGTGGAAAAACTGTTTTTT
TRBJ2-1 | NA | NA | TRBV6-5 | CASSYSAGLEQFF | TGTGCCAGCAGTTACTCCGCGGGACTTGAGCAGTTCTTC
TRBJ2-1 | many | NA | TRBV11-2 | CASSLEASTYNEQFF | TGTGCCAGCAGCTTAGAGGCCAGTACCTACAATGAGCAGTTCTTC
TRBJ1-1 | once | NA | TRBV5-4 | CASSYTRGGTEAFF | TGTGCCAGCAGCTATACCAGGGGCGGAACTGAAGCTTTCTTT
TRBJ2-2 | many | NA | TRBV18 | CASSPEVGELFF | TGTGCCAGCTCACCAGAGGTCGGGGAGCTGTTTTTT
TRBJ1-1 | NA | TRBD1 | TRBV29-1 | CSVDRQGGMNTEAFF | TGCAGCGTTGATCGACAGGGGGGTATGAACACTGAAGCTTTCTTT
TRBJ1-2 | NA | NA | TRBV29-1 | CSVTDTTENYGYTF | TGCAGCGTCACAGACACGACCGAAAACTATGGCTACACCTTC
TRBJ1-2 | many | NA | TRBV20-1 | CSATLGPTAGGYTF | TGCAGTGCTACCCTCGGTCCTACCGCGGGTGGCTACACCTTC
TRBJ1-2 | many | NA | TRBV20-1 | CKSRVGGYGYTF | TGCAAATCGAGGGTCGGAGGCTATGGCTACACCTTC
TRBJ2-3 | few | NA | TRBV7-2 | CASSPLSSTDTQYF | TGTGCCAGCAGCCCCCTTTCATCCACAGATACGCAGTATTTT
TRBJ2-5 | NA | NA | TRBV6-5 | CASSYLGATQETQYF | TGTGCCAGCAGTTACCTGGGGGCCACCCAAGAGACCCAGTACTTC
TRBJ2-1 | few | NA | TRBV7-6 | CVSSTQGRSSRSSYNEQFF | TGTGTCAGCAGTACACAGGGTAGGTCATCCAGGAGCTCCTACAATGAGCAGTTCTTC
TRBJ2-5 | medium-sized | NA | TRBV20-1 | CSARAGYQETQYF | TGCAGTGCTAGAGCCGGCTACCAAGAGACCCAGTACTTC
TRBJ2-2 | many | TRBD2 | TRBV7-9 | CASSPRLAGANTGELFF | TGTGCCAGCAGCCCGCGACTAGCGGGGGCTAACACCGGGGAGCTGTTTTTT
TRBJ2-7 | few | TRBD2 | TRBV6-6 | CASKSGGYEQYF | TGTGCCAGCAAGAGCGGGGGCTACGAGCAGTACTTC
TRBJ2-2 | NA | NA | TRBV27 | CASSLVVDTGELFF | TGTGCCAGCAGTTTGGTAGTTGACACCGGGGAGCTGTTTTTT
TRBJ1-5 | many | NA | TRBV28 | CASSYSSPQHF | TGTGCCAGCAGTTATTCCAGCCCCCAGCATTTT
TRBJ2-2 | few | TRBD1 | TRBV7-2 | CASSRTGWTGELFF | TGTGCCAGCAGCCGGACAGGGTGGACCGGGGAGCTGTTTTTT
TRBJ2-2 | medium-sized | TRBD1 | TRBV10-3 | CAISALTGTGNTGELFF | TGTGCCATCAGTGCTCTTACCGGGACAGGGAACACCGGGGAGCTGTTTTTT
TRBJ1-1 | medium-sized | NA | TRBV5-1 | CASSKEKNTEAFF | TGCGCCAGCAGCAAGGAGAAGAACACTGAAGCTTTCTTT
TRBJ1-2 | many | NA | TRBV4-3 | CASSQERGWPNYGYTF | TGCGCCAGCAGCCAAGAGCGGGGGTGGCCCAACTATGGCTACACCTTC
TRBJ2-1 | many | TRBD2 | TRBV20-1 | CSANSGGINEQFF | TGCAGTGCCAATAGCGGGGGGATAAATGAGCAGTTCTTC
TRBJ2-5 | NA | NA | TRBV29-1 | CSAGEETQYF | TGCAGCGCCGGGGAAGAGACCCAGTACTTC
TRBJ2-2 | NA | NA | TRBV6-2/TRBV6-3 | CASSYSIGATNTGELFF | TGTGCCAGCAGTTACTCGATTGGGGCTACGAACACCGGGGAGCTGTTTTTT
TRBJ2-2 | many | NA | TRBV6-5 | CASMVGGNTGELFF | TGTGCCAGCATGGTGGGGGGCAACACCGGGGAGCTGTTTTTT
TRBJ1-6 | many | NA | TRBV12-3/TRBV12-4 | CASKTARGYNSPLHF | TGTGCCAGCAAGACGGCGAGAGGTTATAATTCACCCCTCCACTTT
TRBJ2-3 | many | NA | TRBV2 | CASHRDTDTQYF | TGTGCCAGCCACAGGGACACAGATACGCAGTATTTT
TRBJ1-2 | NA | NA | TRBV25-1 | CASSGGHGKTRANYGYTF | TGTGCCAGCAGTGGAGGGCACGGCAAGACTCGAGCTAACTATGGCTACACCTTC
TRBJ2-3 | many | TRBD2 | TRBV9 | CASSVDPAGADTQYF | TGTGCCAGCAGCGTAGATCCAGCGGGAGCTGATACGCAGTATTTT
TRBJ1-1 | NA | TRBD1 | TRBV2 | CASSENSGQPEAFF | TGTGCCAGCAGTGAAAACTCGGGACAGCCTGAAGCTTTCTTT
TRBJ2-3 | medium-sized | NA | TRBV7-9 | CASSLNRVPDTQYF | TGTGCCAGCAGCTTGAACAGGGTCCCAGATACGCAGTATTTT
TRBJ2-1 | NA | TRBD2 | TRBV6-6 | CASSYGGGLASTYNEQFF | TGTGCCAGCAGTTATGGGGGGGGACTAGCGTCAACTTACAATGAGCAGTTCTTC
TRBJ2-3 | few | TRBD2 | TRBV7-8 | CASSPFSSGFTDTQYF | TGTGCCAGCAGCCCATTCTCTAGCGGATTCACAGATACGCAGTATTTT
TRBJ2-2 | many | NA | TRBV3-1 | CASSQDRWPLGELFF | TGTGCCAGCAGCCAAGATCGCTGGCCTTTGGGGGAGCTGTTTTTT
TRBJ1-5 | many | TRBD1 | TRBV6-6 | CASTGTGGYNQPQHF | TGTGCCAGCACGGGGACAGGGGGCTACAATCAGCCCCAGCATTTT
TRBJ2-3 | NA | NA | TRBV29-1 | CSVVPGTQYF | TGCAGCGTTGTGCCGGGTACGCAGTATTTT
TRBJ1-1 | NA | TRBD1 | TRBV6-6 | CASSFAGTGQTEAFF | TGTGCCAGCAGTTTTGCCGGGACAGGGCAGACTGAAGCTTTCTTT
TRBJ1-2 | many | NA | TRBV10-3 | CAIYALNYGYTF | TGTGCCATCTACGCGCTTAACTATGGCTACACCTTC
TRBJ2-1 | few | TRBD2 | TRBV28 | CASNLGLAGGGRYNEQFF | TGTGCCAGCAACCTAGGACTAGCGGGAGGAGGGAGGTACAATGAGCAGTTCTTC
TRBJ1-2 | many | TRBD1 | TRBV9 | CASSLHRGSDYGYTF | TGTGCCAGCAGCTTACACAGGGGGTCCGACTATGGCTACACCTTC
TRBJ1-2 | NA | NA | TRBV9 | CASSVVAGRLLGYTF | TGTGCCAGCAGCGTAGTGGCAGGGAGGCTCTTAGGCTACACCTTC
TRBJ1-5 | few | NA | TRBV3-1 | CASSQAGSGNQPQHF | TGTGCCAGCAGCCAAGCAGGATCTGGCAATCAGCCCCAGCATTTT
TRBJ1-1 | many | NA | TRBV5-1 | CASSSWGGTEAFF | TGCGCCAGCAGCTCCTGGGGGGGCACTGAAGCTTTCTTT
TRBJ2-1 | few | NA | TRBV3-1 | CASSQRAGAPNEQFF | TGTGCCAGCAGCCAAAGGGCCGGGGCCCCCAATGAGCAGTTCTTC
TRBJ1-5 | many | NA | TRBV7-8 | CASSLDSNQPQHF | TGTGCCAGCAGCCTGGATAGCAATCAGCCCCAGCATTTT
TRBJ1-2 | medium-sized | NA | TRBV3-1 | CASRVAAGGYTF | TGTGCCAGCAGGGTCGCCGCGGGTGGCTACACCTTC
TRBJ2-5 | NA | NA | TRBV11-2 | CASSATGTQYF | TGTGCCAGCAGCGCCACCGGGACCCAGTACTTC
TRBJ2-7 | many | TRBD2 | TRBV6-6 | CASSYRSTSVEQYF | TGTGCCAGCAGTTATCGTTCGACTAGCGTCGAGCAGTACTTC
TRBJ2-3 | many | TRBD2 | TRBV29-1 | CSSSAGETDTQYF | TGCAGCTCCAGCGCGGGAGAAACAGATACGCAGTATTTT
TRBJ1-1 | NA | NA | TRBV18 | CASLNSGNTEAFF | TGTGCCAGCCTGAATTCGGGGAACACTGAAGCTTTCTTT
TRBJ1-5 | medium-sized | NA | TRBV5-5 | CASSLVADQPQHF | TGTGCCAGCAGCTTGGTGGCCGATCAGCCCCAGCATTTT